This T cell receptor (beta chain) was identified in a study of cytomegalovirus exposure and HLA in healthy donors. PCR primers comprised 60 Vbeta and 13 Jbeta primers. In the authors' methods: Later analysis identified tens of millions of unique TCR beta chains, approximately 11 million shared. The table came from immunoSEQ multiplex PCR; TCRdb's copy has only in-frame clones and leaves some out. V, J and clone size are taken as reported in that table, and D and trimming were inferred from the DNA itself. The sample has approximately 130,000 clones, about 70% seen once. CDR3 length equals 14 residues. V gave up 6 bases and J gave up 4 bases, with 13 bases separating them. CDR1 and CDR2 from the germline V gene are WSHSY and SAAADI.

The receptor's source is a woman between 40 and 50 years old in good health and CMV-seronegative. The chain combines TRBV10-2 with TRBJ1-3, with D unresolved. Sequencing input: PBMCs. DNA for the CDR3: TGCGCCAGCAGGGAGACACCGGGGGGAAACACCATATATTTT. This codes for CASRETPGGNTIYF.